Each of the 3 T cell receptor beta chains below was sequenced from the same sample in a study of T cell changes during pregnancy in multiple sclerosis. TCRdb's copy holds only in-frame clones and misses some; the assay was immunoSEQ multiplex PCR. The sample consists of tens of thousands of clones, about 91% of them appearing once. Sequencing used CD8+ T cells from peripheral blood mononuclear cells, obtained before pregnancy. All receptors derive from a female donor with multiple sclerosis, enrolled in a pregnancy study.

The chain employs TRBV4-1 and TRBJ2-5, with a weak D call TRBD1 (6 bases). This CDR3 comprises 16 residues. Germline CDR1 reads MGHRA; CDR2 reads YSYEKL. V was cut by 1 base and J by 1 base, with 13 bases left in between. The CDR3 coding sequence is TGCGCCAGCAGCCAAGTGCAGGGGCCGGTCCAAGAGACCCAGTACTTC. Protein sequence: CASSQVQGPVQETQYF.

The V call is TRBV9, the J call TRBJ1-6; possibly TRBD1 for D (5 bases). The CDR3 is 13 amino acids. Germline assignment: CDR1 SGDLS and CDR2 YYNGEE. V lost 7 bases and J 7 bases, leaving 12 bases between the germline ends. The CDR3 loop reads CASGAGGNSPLHF. The CDR3 bases are TGTGCCAGCGGGGCCGGCGGAAATTCACCCCTCCACTTT.

This clone was recorded only once. This chain links TRBV6-1 with TRBJ1-4; 8 bases fit TRBD1. V was pared by 2 bases and J by 7 bases, with 6 bases of the junction left unmatched. From germline, CDR1 is MNHNS and CDR2 SASEGT. The CDR3 is 15 amino acids. The chain's CDR3 is CASSELDREGEKLFF. The CDR3 DNA follows: TGTGCCAGCAGTGAATTGGACAGGGAGGGTGAAAAACTGTTTTTT.